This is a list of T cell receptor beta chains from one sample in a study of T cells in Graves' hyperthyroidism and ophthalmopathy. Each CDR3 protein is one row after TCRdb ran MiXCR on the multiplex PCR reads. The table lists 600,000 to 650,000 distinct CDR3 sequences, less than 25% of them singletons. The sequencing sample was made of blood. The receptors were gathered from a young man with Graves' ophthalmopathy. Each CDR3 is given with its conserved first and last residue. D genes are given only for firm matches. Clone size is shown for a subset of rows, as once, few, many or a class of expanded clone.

CDR3 protein: CASSYRGTAHYEQYF
CDR3 DNA: TGTGCCAGCAGTTACAGAGGGACAGCTCACTACGAGCAGTACTTC
V gene: TRBV6-5
J gene: TRBJ2-7
clone size: few
D gene: TRBD1

CDR3 protein: CASSLGVTSGSLGNEQFF
CDR3 DNA: TGTGCCAGCAGCTTAGGAGTTACTAGCGGGAGCTTGGGGAATGAGCAGTTCTTC
V gene: TRBV7-9
J gene: TRBJ2-1
clone size: few
D gene: TRBD2

CDR3 protein: CASSKGLAGVGSYEQYF
CDR3 DNA: TGCGCCAGCAGCAAAGGACTAGCGGGAGTAGGTTCCTACGAGCAGTACTTC
V gene: TRBV5-1
J gene: TRBJ2-7
clone size: NA
D gene: TRBD2

CDR3 protein: CASSLAGRNTEAFF
CDR3 DNA: TGTGCCAGCAGTTTGGCGGGGAGGAACACTGAAGCTTTCTTT
V gene: TRBV7-2
J gene: TRBJ1-1
clone size: many
D gene: NA

CDR3 protein: CASTLRQGPTNEKLFF
CDR3 DNA: TGTGCCAGCACCTTAAGGCAGGGACCAACTAATGAAAAACTGTTTTTT
V gene: TRBV12-3/TRBV12-4
J gene: TRBJ1-4
clone size: many
D gene: NA

CDR3 protein: CASSMGYQETQYF
CDR3 DNA: TGTGCCAGTAGTATGGGTTACCAAGAGACCCAGTACTTC
V gene: TRBV19
J gene: TRBJ2-5
clone size: few
D gene: NA

CDR3 protein: CASSNTSGRRSNEQFF
CDR3 DNA: TGCGCCAGCAGCAATACTAGCGGGAGAAGGTCCAATGAGCAGTTCTTC
V gene: TRBV5-1
J gene: TRBJ2-1
clone size: many
D gene: TRBD2

CDR3 protein: CATSDFPSGRRETQYF
CDR3 DNA: TGTGCCACCAGTGATTTTCCTAGCGGGAGGCGTGAGACCCAGTACTTC
V gene: TRBV24-1
J gene: TRBJ2-5
clone size: few
D gene: TRBD2

CDR3 protein: CASTRALAGADNEQFF
CDR3 DNA: TGTGCCTCCACGAGGGCCCTAGCGGGAGCTGACAATGAGCAGTTCTTC
V gene: TRBV25-1
J gene: TRBJ2-1
clone size: few
D gene: TRBD2

CDR3 protein: CAWSLRDLSGNTIYF
CDR3 DNA: TGTGCCTGGAGCCTCAGGGACCTCTCTGGAAACACCATATATTTT
V gene: TRBV30
J gene: TRBJ1-3
clone size: few
D gene: NA

CDR3 protein: CASRGLAGGEKMTYNEQFF
CDR3 DNA: TGTGCCAGCAGGGGACTAGCGGGAGGAGAGAAGATGACCTACAATGAGCAGTTCTTC
V gene: TRBV7-9
J gene: TRBJ2-1
clone size: NA
D gene: TRBD2

CDR3 protein: CASSTGGIAEAFF
CDR3 DNA: TGTGCCAGTAGTACCGGGGGAATCGCTGAAGCTTTCTTT
V gene: TRBV19
J gene: TRBJ1-1
clone size: NA
D gene: NA

CDR3 protein: CASSPPESEAFF
CDR3 DNA: TGTGCCAGCTCACCACCGGAAAGTGAAGCTTTCTTT
V gene: TRBV18
J gene: TRBJ1-1
clone size: many
D gene: NA

CDR3 protein: CSARGSDRANTEAFF
CDR3 DNA: TGCAGTGCTAGAGGAAGCGACAGGGCGAACACTGAAGCTTTCTTT
V gene: TRBV20-1
J gene: TRBJ1-1
clone size: many
D gene: TRBD1

CDR3 protein: CASSETLTTSYEQYF
CDR3 DNA: TGTGCCAGTAGTGAGACACTTACTACCTCCTACGAGCAGTACTTC
V gene: TRBV19
J gene: TRBJ2-7
clone size: NA
D gene: NA

CDR3 protein: CASSASGLASAGELFF
CDR3 DNA: TGCGCCAGCAGTGCGTCAGGACTAGCATCCGCCGGGGAGCTGTTTTTT
V gene: TRBV10-2
J gene: TRBJ2-2
clone size: NA
D gene: TRBD2

CDR3 protein: CASSYPQGSNQPQHF
CDR3 DNA: TGTGCCAGCAGTTACCCACAGGGGAGCAATCAGCCCCAGCATTTT
V gene: TRBV6-2/TRBV6-3
J gene: TRBJ1-5
clone size: NA
D gene: TRBD1

CDR3 protein: CASSFRLAGDTGELFF
CDR3 DNA: TGTGCCAGCAGCTTTCGTCTAGCGGGAGACACCGGGGAGCTGTTTTTT
V gene: TRBV5-5
J gene: TRBJ2-2
clone size: few
D gene: TRBD2

CDR3 protein: CASSQEWVSTDTQYF
CDR3 DNA: TGTGCCAGCAGCCAAGAGTGGGTCAGCACAGATACGCAGTATTTT
V gene: TRBV4-2
J gene: TRBJ2-3
clone size: many
D gene: NA

CDR3 protein: CASSLQLAGELFF
CDR3 DNA: TGTGCCAGCAGTTTACAGCTTGCCGGGGAGCTGTTTTTT
V gene: TRBV12-3/TRBV12-4
J gene: TRBJ2-2
clone size: NA
D gene: NA

CDR3 protein: CASSFGPLNNEQFF
CDR3 DNA: TGTGCCAGCAGTTTTGGGCCACTGAACAATGAGCAGTTCTTC
V gene: TRBV27
J gene: TRBJ2-1
clone size: few
D gene: NA

CDR3 protein: CAGSLTAGTETQYF
CDR3 DNA: TGTGCCGGCAGCTTAACGGCGGGTACAGAGACCCAGTACTTC
V gene: TRBV7-9
J gene: TRBJ2-5
clone size: NA
D gene: NA

CDR3 protein: CASSETGQEQFF
CDR3 DNA: TGTGCCAGCAGCGAAACAGGGCAAGAGCAGTTCTTC
V gene: TRBV3-1
J gene: TRBJ2-1
clone size: few
D gene: NA

CDR3 protein: CASGSREHSQYF
CDR3 DNA: TGTGCTAGTGGTTCACGGGAACATTCCCAGTACTTC
V gene: TRBV12-5
J gene: TRBJ2-5
clone size: NA
D gene: NA

CDR3 protein: CASSSLTSGGNIQYF
CDR3 DNA: TGTGCCAGCAGTTCCCTGACTAGCGGGGGAAACATTCAGTACTTC
V gene: TRBV28
J gene: TRBJ2-4
clone size: NA
D gene: TRBD2

CDR3 protein: CASSPRKGTMNTEAFF
CDR3 DNA: TGTGCCAGCAGCCCGCGTAAGGGGACTATGAACACTGAAGCTTTCTTT
V gene: TRBV7-2
J gene: TRBJ1-1
clone size: NA
D gene: NA

CDR3 protein: CSALTGAVAFQETQYF
CDR3 DNA: TGCAGTGCCCTAACGGGGGCGGTAGCATTTCAAGAGACCCAGTACTTC
V gene: TRBV20-1
J gene: TRBJ2-5
clone size: few
D gene: NA

CDR3 protein: CASSLEKAGELFF
CDR3 DNA: TGTGCCAGCAGCTTAGAGAAGGCCGGGGAGCTGTTTTTT
V gene: TRBV7-3
J gene: TRBJ2-2
clone size: NA
D gene: NA

CDR3 protein: CASSLSRDRVADTQYF
CDR3 DNA: TGCGCCAGCAGCCTGAGCCGGGACAGGGTGGCAGATACGCAGTATTTT
V gene: TRBV5-1
J gene: TRBJ2-3
clone size: NA
D gene: TRBD1

CDR3 protein: CASSSYRGTDTQYF
CDR3 DNA: TGCGCCAGCAGCTCTTACAGGGGCACAGATACGCAGTATTTT
V gene: TRBV5-1
J gene: TRBJ2-3
clone size: NA
D gene: NA

CDR3 protein: CSARDYREPNQPQHF
CDR3 DNA: TGCAGTGCTAGAGATTATAGGGAGCCCAATCAGCCCCAGCATTTT
V gene: TRBV20-1
J gene: TRBJ1-5
clone size: few
D gene: NA

CDR3 protein: CASSKSILRGLDYEQYF
CDR3 DNA: TGTGCCAGCAGCAAATCCATTCTCCGCGGGTTGGACTACGAGCAGTACTTC
V gene: TRBV5-1
J gene: TRBJ2-7
clone size: NA
D gene: NA

CDR3 protein: CASSYARGTAGNTIYF
CDR3 DNA: TGTGCCAGCAGTTACGCGAGGGGGACAGCTGGAAACACCATATATTTT
V gene: TRBV6-5
J gene: TRBJ1-3
clone size: few
D gene: TRBD1

CDR3 protein: CASRPGRFGTGELFF
CDR3 DNA: TGTGCCAGCCGCCCCGGGAGGTTTGGCACCGGGGAGCTGTTTTTT
V gene: TRBV6-1
J gene: TRBJ2-2
clone size: NA
D gene: TRBD2

CDR3 protein: CASIQGGRTQPQHF
CDR3 DNA: TGTGCCAGCATACAGGGGGGTCGGACTCAGCCCCAGCATTTT
V gene: TRBV6-1
J gene: TRBJ1-5
clone size: NA
D gene: TRBD1

CDR3 protein: CSARDLQREGTYEQYF
CDR3 DNA: TGCAGTGCTAGAGATTTGCAGCGGGAGGGCACCTACGAGCAGTACTTC
V gene: TRBV20-1
J gene: TRBJ2-7
clone size: NA
D gene: TRBD2

CDR3 protein: CATSQDTTNTEAFF
CDR3 DNA: TGTGCCACCAGCCAGGACACTACGAACACTGAAGCTTTCTTT
V gene: TRBV15
J gene: TRBJ1-1
clone size: many
D gene: NA